Listed below are T cell receptor beta chains from one sample, sequenced in a study of long-term antiretroviral therapy in people with HIV. Clones were sequenced by immunoSEQ multiplex PCR, and TCRdb holds only the in-frame ones, with some missing. The profile shows tens of thousands of clones, more than 80% of them singletons. This sample comprised unsorted PBMCs, obtained 0.5 years before starting antiretroviral therapy. The receptors here all came from a middle-aged man with HIV. Both conserved end residues are part of each CDR3. The order of the fields is clone size, V gene, D gene, J gene, CDR3 DNA, CDR3 protein. A D gene is named only where the DNA matches it firmly. A clone size is listed for some rows: how often the clone was seen (once, few, many), or a class if it is expanded.

once	TRBV5-4	TRBD2	TRBJ2-7	TGTGCCAGCAGCTCCCCGGGACTAGCGGGGGAGCAGTACTTC	CASSSPGLAGEQYF
-	TRBV28	-	TRBJ2-4	TGTGCCAGCAGTCCGGGGGGACACCGAGCCAAAAACATTCAGTACTTC	CASSPGGHRAKNIQYF
-	TRBV6-6	-	TRBJ2-7	TGTGCCAGCAGTTACGCGGGTAACTACGAGCAGTACTTC	CASSYAGNYEQYF
-	TRBV7-9	-	TRBJ1-1	TGTGCCAGCAGCTTCGGGGACACTGAAGCTTTCTTT	CASSFGDTEAFF
few	TRBV28	-	TRBJ2-7	TGTGCCAGCAGCTTATACAGTCCCTCCTACGAGCAGTACTTC	CASSLYSPSYEQYF
-	TRBV4-3	TRBD1	TRBJ1-6	TGCGCCAGCAGCCAGGACCGGACAGGGCAGAATTCACCCCTCCACTTT	CASSQDRTGQNSPLHF
-	TRBV5-8	-	TRBJ1-5	TGTGCCAGCAGCCTGCGCGGGTCCCAAATCCAGCCCCAGCATTTT	CASSLRGSQIQPQHF
once	TRBV19	TRBD2	TRBJ2-4	TGTGCCAGTAGTACCGGGGACCTCGGGGGGGCTCACGCCAAAAACATTCAGTACTTC	CASSTGDLGGAHAKNIQYF
-	TRBV5-1	-	TRBJ1-5	TGCGCCAGCAGCTTGCATGGATTCAATCAGCCCCAGCATTTT	CASSLHGFNQPQHF
-	TRBV2	-	TRBJ1-1	TGTGCCAGCAGTGAATGGGTTCCTGACACTGAAGCTTTCTTT	CASSEWVPDTEAFF
-	TRBV6-5	TRBD1	TRBJ2-2	TGTGCCAGCAGTTACGGGACAGGGTTTCCCGGGGAGCTGTTTTTT	CASSYGTGFPGELFF
once	TRBV4-1	TRBD1	TRBJ2-7	TGCGCCAGCAGCCAACTCACAGGGGGTCAAGGCGAGCAGTACTTC	CASSQLTGGQGEQYF
-	TRBV7-6	-	TRBJ2-5	TGTGCCAGCAGCTTAGGCCGACAAGAGACCCAGTACTTC	CASSLGRQETQYF
few	TRBV7-8	-	TRBJ2-7	TGTGCCAGCAGCTTTGGGGGTGTGGACGAGCAGTACTTC	CASSFGGVDEQYF
-	TRBV10-3	TRBD1	TRBJ1-1	TGTGCCATCAGTGAGTCCAGGGGGATGAACACTGAAGCTTTCTTT	CAISESRGMNTEAFF
once	TRBV29-1	TRBD1	TRBJ1-2	TGCAGCGTTGAAGATGAAGGGGGCAATGGCTACACCTTC	CSVEDEGGNGYTF
-	TRBV11-3	-	TRBJ2-5	TGTGCCAGCAGCTTCCGGGCCTTCGGGGAGCAGTACTTC	CASSFRAFGEQYF
-	TRBV4-1	TRBD2	TRBJ2-3	TGCGCCAGCAGGCTAGCGGGGGGGCTCGGCACAGATACGCAGTATTTT	CASRLAGGLGTDTQYF
-	TRBV13	-	TRBJ1-2	TGTGCCAGCAGCTTAGGAGGGCAGACTTACTATGGCTACACCTTC	CASSLGGQTYYGYTF
once	TRBV6-1	-	TRBJ2-1	TGTGCCAGCACCAACCTAGGAGCCTACAATGAGCAGTTCTTC	CASTNLGAYNEQFF
few	TRBV28	-	TRBJ1-6	TGTGCCAGCCGCCCCAGGGCTCCGGATTCACCCCTCCACTTT	CASRPRAPDSPLHF
-	TRBV7-7	TRBD1	TRBJ1-4	TGTGCTAGCAGCCCCCGGGACAGGGGCTTTGGGGGTAATGAAAAACTGTTTTTT	CASSPRDRGFGGNEKLFF
-	TRBV28	-	TRBJ2-7	TGTGCCAGCCTCCCCCATGGCTCCTACGAGCAGTACTTC	CASLPHGSYEQYF
-	TRBV15	-	TRBJ2-7	TGTGCCACCAGCAGAGATGCGAACACAGGGATCTACGAGCAGTACTTC	CATSRDANTGIYEQYF
-	TRBV7-9	-	TRBJ2-3	TGTGCCACCACGGGCCTTAGCACAGATACGCAGTATTTT	CATTGLSTDTQYF
-	TRBV7-9	TRBD1	TRBJ1-1	TGTGCCAGCAGCTTCGGACAGGGGTACACTGAAGCTTTCTTT	CASSFGQGYTEAFF
-	TRBV20-1	TRBD1	TRBJ2-7	TGCACCGGGGACAGGGCGGACGAGCAGTACTTC	CTGDRADEQYF
-	TRBV7-8	-	TRBJ1-2	TGTGCCAGCAGCTTAGCCCCGGGACACCAGTATGGCTACACCTTC	CASSLAPGHQYGYTF
once	TRBV5-6	-	TRBJ2-7	TGTGCCAGCAGCTTGGAGGTCGCGGGATACGAGCAGTACTTC	CASSLEVAGYEQYF
-	TRBV15	-	TRBJ1-1	TGTGCCACCAGCAGAGATTCTGGGGTTAACACTGAAGCTTTCTTT	CATSRDSGVNTEAFF
once	TRBV28	-	TRBJ1-1	TGTGCCAGCAGTACCCTCCCCGGGACCCCTGATCTCAACACTGAAGCTTTCTTT	CASSTLPGTPDLNTEAFF
few	TRBV18	-	TRBJ1-4	TGTGCCAGCTCACCGGAGCAGGTGATGGTTTATGTCACGGAAAAACTGTTTTTT	CASSPEQVMVYVTEKLFF
-	TRBV2	-	TRBJ2-7	TGTGCCAGTCTTAGAGGAGCACTCTACGAGCAGTACTTC	CASLRGALYEQYF
-	TRBV7-9	-	TRBJ1-3	TGTGCCAGCAGCCCATACCCCGGGACGGACTCTGGAAACACCATATATTTT	CASSPYPGTDSGNTIYF
few	TRBV7-2	-	TRBJ1-3	TGTGCCAGCAGCCAACAGGTGTCGGTCGGTTCTGGAAACACCATATATTTT	CASSQQVSVGSGNTIYF
-	TRBV28	TRBD1	TRBJ2-1	TGTGCCAGCAGTGACCGGGACAGGGGCGACAATGAGCAGTTCTTC	CASSDRDRGDNEQFF
-	TRBV5-4	-	TRBJ2-2	TGTGCCAGCAGCTTAGGGCTTCACACCGGGGAGCTGTTTTTT	CASSLGLHTGELFF
-	TRBV25-1	-	TRBJ1-2	TGTGCCAGCCACAGGGAGTCTTATGGCTACACCTTC	CASHRESYGYTF
-	TRBV6-4	TRBD1	TRBJ1-5	TGTGCCAGCAGTGACTCTCCGGACAGGGCGAGCAATCAGCCCCAGCATTTT	CASSDSPDRASNQPQHF
once	TRBV4-1	TRBD1	TRBJ1-1	TGCGCCAGCAGCCAAGGACAGGGCCTGAACACTGAAGCTTTCTTT	CASSQGQGLNTEAFF
-	TRBV6-1	-	TRBJ1-4	TGTGCCAGCAGGAGAGGAATCGCAACTAATGAAAAACTGTTTTTT	CASRRGIATNEKLFF
-	TRBV10-3	-	TRBJ1-2	TGTGCCATCAGTGAGCCGAGGGACCGGTATGGCTACACCTTC	CAISEPRDRYGYTF
-	TRBV10-2	-	TRBJ2-2	TGCGCGGCCGGAGGGGACAACACCGGGGAGCTGTTTTTT	CAAGGDNTGELFF
-	TRBV19	TRBD1	TRBJ1-2	TGTGCCAGTAAACGGGACAGCATAGATACCTTC	CASKRDSIDTF
-	TRBV5-1	-	TRBJ1-1	TGCGCCAGCAGCTTGGCCGGTTCAGGGAAGAACACTGAAGCTTTCTTT	CASSLAGSGKNTEAFF
-	TRBV7-6	-	TRBJ1-1	TGTGCCAGCAGCTTCCAGCCGAACACTGAAGCTTTCTTT	CASSFQPNTEAFF
once	TRBV28	-	TRBJ1-3	TGTGCCAGCAGTATCCGACGGACCTCTGGAAACACCATATATTTT	CASSIRRTSGNTIYF
-	TRBV28	-	TRBJ2-3	TGTGCCAGCAGTTTCAGATCGGGGGGCGATACGCAGTATTTT	CASSFRSGGDTQYF
-	TRBV5-1	TRBD2	TRBJ2-1	TGCGCCAGCAGCTCCTCACTAGCGGGGGGGACCAATGAGCAGTTCTTC	CASSSSLAGGTNEQFF
-	TRBV5-5	TRBD2	TRBJ2-7	TGTGCCAGCAGCTTGGTGGGTAGCGGGGCCTCCTACGAGCAGTACTTC	CASSLVGSGASYEQYF
few	TRBV9	-	TRBJ2-7	TGTGCCAGCAGCGTAGGTCCAAACTACGAGCAGTACTTC	CASSVGPNYEQYF
-	TRBV2	-	TRBJ1-1	TGTGCCAGCTCGAAGCAGGGACCGAACACTGAAGCTTTCTTT	CASSKQGPNTEAFF
-	TRBV6-5	TRBD1	TRBJ2-7	TGTGCCAGCAGTTACTCGGGACAGGGCCCCTACGAGCAGTACTTC	CASSYSGQGPYEQYF
-	TRBV30	-	TRBJ1-2	TGTGCCTGGAGTTTGATCGCAGGTGCTTATGGCTACACCTTC	CAWSLIAGAYGYTF
-	TRBV5-8	TRBD1	TRBJ1-3	TGTGCCAGCAGCTTGGGGGGACAGGCAAGAAACACCATATATTTT	CASSLGGQARNTIYF
-	TRBV18	-	TRBJ1-2	TGTGCCAGCTCACCACCTCTTAACAGGTCAAAGAGCTACACCTTC	CASSPPLNRSKSYTF
-	TRBV2	-	TRBJ1-1	TGTGCCAGCAGTGAAGCGCTCGGGGGAATGAACACTGAAGCTTTCTTT	CASSEALGGMNTEAFF
-	TRBV11-2	-	TRBJ2-2	TGTGCCAGCAGCTTAGACAGAAACACCGGGGAGCTGTTTTTT	CASSLDRNTGELFF
-	TRBV19	-	TRBJ1-6	TGTGCCAGTAGTCCAGGACACGGGGCCCTCCACTTT	CASSPGHGALHF